This entry concerns a single TCR beta chain. The sample originates from a study of blood T cell repertoires in COVID-19. Trimming removed 5 bases from V and 8 bases from J, with 15 bases in between. Germline V gene lookup returns CDR1 SGHVS and CDR2 FQNEAQ. The CDR3 is 14 amino acids. In terms of age and location, participants ranged from roughly 18 to 89 years and lived in about 25 US areas. Grouping used clinical history reported by participants in a survey and questionnaire. Up to 2 weeks before entering the study, exposed participants had met a COVID-19 case. How the authors handled the data: Counts of nucleated cells, estimated from reference gene primer amplification, were obtained. Clones were read by immunoSEQ multiplex PCR, and TCRdb kept only the in-frame ones, dropping some. V and J calls and clone size come straight from that table; D and trimming were deduced from the DNA. Here the sample spans a few hundred thousand clones, about 85% being singletons.

Sequenced: PBMCs or T cells enriched from blood (not recorded which). The receptor's source is a woman in her 50s who had been exposed to COVID-19. The chain joins TRBV7-8 to TRBJ2-2; D is undetermined. CDR3: CASSPTRSRGELFF. In DNA form, the CDR3 reads TGTGCCAGCAGCCCCACCCGGTCCCGAGGGGAGCTGTTTTTT.